These T cell receptor beta chains were read from a single sample in a study of blood T cells in healthy people across ages. TCRdb passed the 5' RACE reads through MiXCR, listing each CDR3 protein once. The sample contains 1.2 million to 1.5 million distinct CDR3 sequences, roughly 64% of which appear only once. Sequenced material: blood. These receptors were taken from a man younger than 30 in good health. Each CDR3 is given with its conserved first and last residue. The D gene is left open where the match is weak. The size entry is marked missing in some rows and otherwise reads once, few, many or a size class.

j_call	clone_size	v_call	d_call	cdr3_nt	cdr3_aa
TRBJ2-7	few	TRBV6-6	TRBD1	TGTGCCAGCAGTCGAACCGGGACAGGGGGTTCCTACGAGCAGTACTTC	CASSRTGTGGSYEQYF
TRBJ2-7	NA	TRBV27	NA	TGTGCCAGCAGCCGAGGCGGACAGCCTCGCTCCTACGAGCAGTACTTC	CASSRGGQPRSYEQYF
TRBJ2-7	NA	TRBV7-9	TRBD2	TGTGCCAGCAGCCAAACTAGCGGGAGATACCACGAGCAGTACTTC	CASSQTSGRYHEQYF
TRBJ2-5	NA	TRBV29-1	TRBD2	TGCAGCGTTGAAGATTATAGGACTAGCGAACAAGAGACCCAGTACTTC	CSVEDYRTSEQETQYF
TRBJ2-1	NA	TRBV10-3	NA	TGTGCCATCGCAAGTCAAGTGGGAGAGACCCAGTTCTTC	CAIASQVGETQFF
TRBJ2-3	NA	TRBV5-1	NA	TGCGCCAGCAGCAGAAAGCGGGTGAACCCCACAGATACGCAGTATTTT	CASSRKRVNPTDTQYF
TRBJ2-7	NA	TRBV27	TRBD1	TGTGCCAGCAGTTTGTACAGGGGGGAGCAGTACTTC	CASSLYRGEQYF
TRBJ2-5	few	TRBV20-1	NA	TGCAGTGCTAGAGGGGCCATACAAGAGACCCAGTACTTC	CSARGAIQETQYF
TRBJ2-7	NA	TRBV4-3	NA	TGCGCCAGCAGCCAGAGACGGACCTTTTACGAGCAGTACTTC	CASSQRRTFYEQYF
TRBJ2-7	few	TRBV27	NA	TGTGCCAGCAGTATGGGTAGGGTCTACGAGCAGTACTTC	CASSMGRVYEQYF
TRBJ2-7	NA	TRBV29-1	NA	TGCAGCGTTGTTGGGGGCGGGAGTCACCTGATCTACGAGCAGTACTTC	CSVVGGGSHLIYEQYF
TRBJ1-1	NA	TRBV6-5	NA	TGTGCCAGCAGTTACTCGGGTGAAGCTTTCTTT	CASSYSGEAFF
TRBJ2-5	NA	TRBV4-1	NA	TGCGCCAGCAGCCAAGAGACCTGGACAGCCGACCAAGAGACCCAGTACTTC	CASSQETWTADQETQYF
TRBJ1-5	NA	TRBV10-3	TRBD1	TGTGCCATCAAGGGACAGGGGGCAGATCAGCCCCAGCATTTT	CAIKGQGADQPQHF